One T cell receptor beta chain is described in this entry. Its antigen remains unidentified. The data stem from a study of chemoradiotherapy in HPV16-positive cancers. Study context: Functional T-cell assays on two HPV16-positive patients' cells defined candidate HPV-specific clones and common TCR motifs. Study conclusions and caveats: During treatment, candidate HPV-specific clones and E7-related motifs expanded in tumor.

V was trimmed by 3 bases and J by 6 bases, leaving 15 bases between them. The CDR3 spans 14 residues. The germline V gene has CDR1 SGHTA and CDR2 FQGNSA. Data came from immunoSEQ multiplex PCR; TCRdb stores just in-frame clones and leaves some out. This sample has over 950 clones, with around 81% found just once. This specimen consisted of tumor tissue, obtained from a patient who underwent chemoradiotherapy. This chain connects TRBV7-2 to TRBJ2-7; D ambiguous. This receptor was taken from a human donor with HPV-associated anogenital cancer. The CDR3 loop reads CASSFSTLPPEQYF. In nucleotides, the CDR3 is TGTGCCAGCAGCTTTAGTACCCTACCCCCCGAGCAGTACTTC.